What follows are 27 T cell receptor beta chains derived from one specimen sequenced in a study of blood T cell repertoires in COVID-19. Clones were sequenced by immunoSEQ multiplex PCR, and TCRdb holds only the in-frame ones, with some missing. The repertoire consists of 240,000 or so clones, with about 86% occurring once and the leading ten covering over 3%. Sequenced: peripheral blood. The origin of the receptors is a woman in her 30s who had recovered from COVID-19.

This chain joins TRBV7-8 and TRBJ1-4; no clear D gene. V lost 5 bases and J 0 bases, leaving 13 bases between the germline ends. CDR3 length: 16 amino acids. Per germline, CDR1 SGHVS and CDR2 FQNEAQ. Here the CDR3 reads CASSPQALATNEKLFF. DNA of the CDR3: TGTGCCAGCAGCCCGCAGGCCCTTGCAACTAATGAAAAACTGTTTTTT.

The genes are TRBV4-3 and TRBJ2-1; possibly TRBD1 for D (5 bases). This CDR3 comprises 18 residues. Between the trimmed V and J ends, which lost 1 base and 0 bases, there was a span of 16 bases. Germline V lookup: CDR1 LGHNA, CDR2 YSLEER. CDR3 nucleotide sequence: TGCGCCAGCAGCCAAGGGCCAAGCAGGGTGAGCTCCTACAATGAGCAGTTCTTC. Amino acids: CASSQGPSRVSSYNEQFF.

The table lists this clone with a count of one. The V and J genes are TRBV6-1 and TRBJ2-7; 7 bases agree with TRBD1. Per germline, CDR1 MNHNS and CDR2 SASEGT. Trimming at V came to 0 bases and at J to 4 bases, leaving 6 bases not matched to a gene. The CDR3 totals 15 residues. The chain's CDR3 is CASSEAGTAFYEQYF. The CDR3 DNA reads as TGTGCCAGCAGTGAAGCCGGGACAGCTTTTTACGAGCAGTACTTC.

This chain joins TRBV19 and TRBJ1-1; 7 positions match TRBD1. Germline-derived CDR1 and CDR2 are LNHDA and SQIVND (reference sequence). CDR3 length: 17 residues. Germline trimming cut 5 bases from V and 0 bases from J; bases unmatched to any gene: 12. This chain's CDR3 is CASSPLVGTVMNTEAFF. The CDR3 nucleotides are TGTGCCAGTAGTCCTCTAGTGGGGACAGTGATGAACACTGAAGCTTTCTTT.

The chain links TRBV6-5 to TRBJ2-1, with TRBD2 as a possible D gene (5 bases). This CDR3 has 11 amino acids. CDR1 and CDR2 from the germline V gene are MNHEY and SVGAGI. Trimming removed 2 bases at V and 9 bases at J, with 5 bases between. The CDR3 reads CASSYEGEQFF. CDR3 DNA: TGTGCCAGCAGTTACGAGGGTGAGCAGTTCTTC.

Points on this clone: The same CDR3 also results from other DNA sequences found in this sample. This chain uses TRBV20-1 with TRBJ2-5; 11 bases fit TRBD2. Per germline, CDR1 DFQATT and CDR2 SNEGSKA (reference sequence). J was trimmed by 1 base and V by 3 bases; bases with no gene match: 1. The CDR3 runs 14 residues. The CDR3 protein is CSASSGGAQETQYF. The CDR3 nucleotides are TGCAGTGCTAGTAGCGGGGGGGCCCAAGAGACCCAGTACTTC.

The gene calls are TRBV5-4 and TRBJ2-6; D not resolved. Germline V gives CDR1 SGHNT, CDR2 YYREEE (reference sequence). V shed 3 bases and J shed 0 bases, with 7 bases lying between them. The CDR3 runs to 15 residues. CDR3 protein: CASSSRRSGANVLTF. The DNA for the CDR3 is TGTGCCAGCAGCTCCAGGCGCTCTGGGGCCAACGTCCTGACTTTC. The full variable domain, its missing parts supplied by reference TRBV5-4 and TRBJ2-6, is ETGVTQSPTHLIKTRGQQVTLRCSSQSGHNTVSWYQQALGQGPQFIFQYYREEENGRGNFPPRFSGLQFPNYSSELNVNALELDDSALYLCASSSRRSGANVLTFGAGSRLTVL.

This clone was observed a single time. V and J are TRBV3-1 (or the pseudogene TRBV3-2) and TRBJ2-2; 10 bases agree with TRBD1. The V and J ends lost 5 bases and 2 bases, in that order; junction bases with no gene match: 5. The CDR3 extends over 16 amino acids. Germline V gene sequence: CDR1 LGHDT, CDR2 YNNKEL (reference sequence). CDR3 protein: CASSYRDRGNTGELFF. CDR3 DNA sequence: TGTGCCAGCAGCTACCGGGACAGGGGCAACACCGGGGAGCTGTTTTTT.

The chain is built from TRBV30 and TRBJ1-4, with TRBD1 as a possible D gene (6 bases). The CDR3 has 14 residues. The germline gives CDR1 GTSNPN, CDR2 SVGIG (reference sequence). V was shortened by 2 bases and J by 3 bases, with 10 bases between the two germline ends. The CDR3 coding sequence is TGTGCCTGGAGTTTCGGGACATCTAATGAAAAACTGTTTTTT. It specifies CAWSFGTSNEKLFF. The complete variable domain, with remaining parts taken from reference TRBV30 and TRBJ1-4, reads SQTIHQWPATLVQPVGSPLSLECTVEGTSNPNLYWYRQAAGRGLQLLFYSVGIGQISSEVPQNLSASRPQDRQFILSSKKLLLSDSGFYLCAWSFGTSNEKLFFGSGTQLSVL.

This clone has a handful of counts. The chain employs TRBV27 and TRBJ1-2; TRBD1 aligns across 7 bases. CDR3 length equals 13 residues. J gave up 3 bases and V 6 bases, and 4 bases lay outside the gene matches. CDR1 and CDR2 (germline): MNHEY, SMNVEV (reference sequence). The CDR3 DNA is TGTGCCAGCAGCTACGGACAGGACTATGGCTACACCTTC. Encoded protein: CASSYGQDYGYTF.

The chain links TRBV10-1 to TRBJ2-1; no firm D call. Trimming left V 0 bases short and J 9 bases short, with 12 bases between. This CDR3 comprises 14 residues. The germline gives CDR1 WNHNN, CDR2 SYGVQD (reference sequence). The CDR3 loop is CASSESLVYGEQFF. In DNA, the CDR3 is TGCGCCAGCAGTGAGTCCCTAGTTTACGGTGAGCAGTTCTTC.

The CDR3 here is CASSSSGGAPYNEQFF. The CDR3 DNA follows: TGTGCCAGCAGCTCGTCCGGGGGGGCCCCCTACAATGAGCAGTTCTTC. The V call is TRBV7-3, the J call TRBJ2-1; the match to TRBD2 covers 8 bases. Per germline, CDR1 SGHTA and CDR2 FQGTGA. The length of the CDR3 is 16 residues. J was trimmed by 2 bases and V by 4 bases; bases with no gene match: 7.

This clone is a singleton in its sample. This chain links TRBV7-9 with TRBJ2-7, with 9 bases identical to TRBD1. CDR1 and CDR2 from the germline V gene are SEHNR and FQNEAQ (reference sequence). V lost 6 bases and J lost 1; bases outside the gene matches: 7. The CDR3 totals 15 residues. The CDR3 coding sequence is TGTGCCAGCAGGGGTCTGGGACAGGGTTCCTACGAGCAGTACTTC. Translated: CASRGLGQGSYEQYF.

The CDR3 here is CASMNSGGALYNEQFF. CDR3 DNA: TGCGCCAGCATGAACTCGGGGGGGGCTCTCTACAATGAGCAGTTCTTC. This rearrangement joins TRBV10-2 to TRBJ2-1; 8 bases map to TRBD2. The trim removed 7 bases at V and 3 bases at J, leaving 11 bases unmatched. CDR3 length: 16 residues. Looked up from germline, CDR1 is WSHSY and CDR2 is SAAADI.

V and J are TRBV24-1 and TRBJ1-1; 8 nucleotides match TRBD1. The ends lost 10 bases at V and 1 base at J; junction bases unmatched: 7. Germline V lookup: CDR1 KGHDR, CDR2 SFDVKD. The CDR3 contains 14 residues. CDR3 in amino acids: CATQLTGGNTEAFF. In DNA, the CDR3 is TGTGCCACTCAGCTCACAGGGGGGAACACTGAAGCTTTCTTT.

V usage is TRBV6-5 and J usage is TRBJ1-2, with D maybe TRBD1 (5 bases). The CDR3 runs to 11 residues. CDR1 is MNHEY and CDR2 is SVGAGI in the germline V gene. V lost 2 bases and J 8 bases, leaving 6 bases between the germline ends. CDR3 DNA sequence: TGTGCCAGCAGTTACGGGGCCGGCTACACCTTC. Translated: CASSYGAGYTF.

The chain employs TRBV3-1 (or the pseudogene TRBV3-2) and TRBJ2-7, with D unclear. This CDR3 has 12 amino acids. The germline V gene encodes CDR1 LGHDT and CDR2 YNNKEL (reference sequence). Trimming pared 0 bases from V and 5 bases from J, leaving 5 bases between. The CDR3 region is CASSQDINEQYF. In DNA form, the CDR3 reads TGTGCCAGCAGCCAAGATATTAACGAGCAGTACTTC.

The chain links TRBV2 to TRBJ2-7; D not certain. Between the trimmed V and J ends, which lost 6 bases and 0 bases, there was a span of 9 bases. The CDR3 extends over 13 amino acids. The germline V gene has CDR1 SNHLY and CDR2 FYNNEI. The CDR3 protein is CASSPEISYEQYF. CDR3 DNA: TGTGCCAGCAGCCCAGAAATCTCCTACGAGCAGTACTTC.

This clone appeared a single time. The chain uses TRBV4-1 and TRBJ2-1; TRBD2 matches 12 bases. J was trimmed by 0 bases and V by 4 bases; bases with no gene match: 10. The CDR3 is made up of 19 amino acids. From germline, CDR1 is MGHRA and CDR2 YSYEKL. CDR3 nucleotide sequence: TGCGCCAGCAGCCCGCTGACTAGCGGGGGCCCTAACTCCTACAATGAGCAGTTCTTC. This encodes CASSPLTSGGPNSYNEQFF.

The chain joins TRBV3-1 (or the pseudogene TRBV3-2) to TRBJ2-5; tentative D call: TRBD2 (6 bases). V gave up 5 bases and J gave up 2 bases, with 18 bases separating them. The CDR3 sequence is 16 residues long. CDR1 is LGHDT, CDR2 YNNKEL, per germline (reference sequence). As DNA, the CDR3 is TGTGCCAGCAGCACCGGGACTCTGGTCGGGCAAGAGACCCAGTACTTC. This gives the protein CASSTGTLVGQETQYF.

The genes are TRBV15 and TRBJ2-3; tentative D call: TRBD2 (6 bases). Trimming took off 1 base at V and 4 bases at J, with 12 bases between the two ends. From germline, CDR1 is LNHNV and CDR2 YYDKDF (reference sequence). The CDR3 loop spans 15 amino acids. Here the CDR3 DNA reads TGTGCCACCAGCAGAGCGGGGGATGCCGCAGATACGCAGTATTTT. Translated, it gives CATSRAGDAADTQYF.

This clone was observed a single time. The CDR3 reads CASSQRGVEYF. CDR3 nucleotide sequence: TGTGCCAGCAGTCAGCGGGGGGTTGAGTATTTT. V is TRBV2 and J is TRBJ2-3; 9 bases fit TRBD2. V dropped 5 bases and J dropped 13; count of bases not matched to a gene: 4. Germline V gives CDR1 SNHLY, CDR2 FYNNEI. The CDR3 spans 11 residues.

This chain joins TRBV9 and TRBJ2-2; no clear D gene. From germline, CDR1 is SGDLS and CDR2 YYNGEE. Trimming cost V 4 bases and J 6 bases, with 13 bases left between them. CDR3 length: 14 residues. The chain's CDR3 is CASSTPLAAGELFF. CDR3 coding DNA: TGTGCCAGCAGCACCCCTCTTGCAGCCGGGGAGCTGTTTTTT. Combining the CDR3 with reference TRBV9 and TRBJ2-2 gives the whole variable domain DSGVTQTPKHLITATGQRVTLRCSPRSGDLSVYWYQQSLDQGLQFLIQYYNGEERAKGNILERFSAQQFPDLHSELNLSSLELGDSALYFCASSTPLAAGELFFGEGSRLTVL.

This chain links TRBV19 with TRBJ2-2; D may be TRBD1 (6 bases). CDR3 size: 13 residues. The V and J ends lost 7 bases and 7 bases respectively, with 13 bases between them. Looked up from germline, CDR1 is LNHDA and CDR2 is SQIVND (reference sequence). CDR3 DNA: TGTGCCAGTACAATCAGGGGTCACGGGGAGCTGTTTTTT. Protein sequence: CASTIRGHGELFF.

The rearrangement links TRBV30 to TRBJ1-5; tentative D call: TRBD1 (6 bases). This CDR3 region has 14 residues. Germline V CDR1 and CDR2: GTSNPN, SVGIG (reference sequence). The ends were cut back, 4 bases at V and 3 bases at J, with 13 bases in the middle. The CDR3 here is CAWKDQGFNQPQHF. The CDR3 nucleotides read TGTGCCTGGAAAGATCAGGGGTTCAATCAGCCCCAGCATTTT.

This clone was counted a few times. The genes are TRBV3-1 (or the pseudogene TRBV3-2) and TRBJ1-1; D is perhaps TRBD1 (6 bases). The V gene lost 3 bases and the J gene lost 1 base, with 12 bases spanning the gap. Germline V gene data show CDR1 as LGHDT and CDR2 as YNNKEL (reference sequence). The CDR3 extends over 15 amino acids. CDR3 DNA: TGTGCCAGCAGCCACCTCGGACAGAAGAACACTGAAGCTTTCTTT. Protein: CASSHLGQKNTEAFF.

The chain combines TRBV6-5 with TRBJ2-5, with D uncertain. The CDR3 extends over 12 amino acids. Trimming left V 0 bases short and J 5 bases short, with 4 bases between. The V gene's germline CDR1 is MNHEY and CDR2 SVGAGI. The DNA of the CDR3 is TGTGCCAGCAGTTACTCACGGGAGACCCAGTACTTC. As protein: CASSYSRETQYF.